Presented here are 5 T cell receptor beta chains from one specimen sequenced in a study of graft-versus-host responses after intestinal transplantation. The method was immunoSEQ multiplex PCR; TCRdb's version includes in-frame clones alone and lacks a portion of them. The data contain 98,000 or so clones, about 82% of them singletons. The source material was PBMCs, sampled 255 days after intestinal transplant. The source is a human patient who received an intestinal transplant, so some T cells may come from the graft donor.

The chain carries TRBV6-1 and TRBJ2-1; D remains ambiguous. In germline, CDR1 is MNHNS, CDR2 SASEGT. The CDR3 consists of 12 residues. Between the trimmed V and J ends, which lost 5 bases and 7 bases, there was a span of 9 bases. The CDR3 reads CASSLLENEQFF. In nucleotides, the CDR3 is TGTGCCAGCAGTTTGTTAGAAAATGAGCAGTTCTTC.

The chain joins TRBV2 to TRBJ2-4; TRBD1 matches 11 bases. The CDR3 has 13 residues. Germline lookup yields CDR1 SNHLY and CDR2 FYNNEI. V was pared by 6 bases and J by 7 bases, with 2 bases of the junction left unmatched. The CDR3 spells CASRRDRGNIQYF. In nucleotides, the CDR3 is TGTGCCAGCAGGAGGGACAGGGGGAACATTCAGTACTTC.

The chain links TRBV5-1 to TRBJ1-6, with 10 bases that match TRBD1. Trimming removed 6 bases from V and 8 bases from J; junction bases left unmatched: 11. The CDR3 sequence is 16 residues long. Germline CDR1 and CDR2: SGHRS and YFSETQ. For the CDR3, the DNA is TGCGCCAGCACTGCCCCGGGACAGGGGCCGGATTCACCCCTCCACTTT. Protein product: CASTAPGQGPDSPLHF.

The J gene is TRBJ1-1, the V gene TRBV6-5, with 8 positions matching TRBD1. The length of the CDR3 is 14 residues. Germline CDR1 is MNHEY and CDR2 is SVGAGI. V lost 2 bases to trimming and J lost 6 bases; unmatched junction nucleotides: 5. The CDR3 loop reads CASSYPGGSSEAFF. The CDR3 DNA reads TGTGCCAGCAGTTACCCAGGGGGCAGCTCTGAAGCTTTCTTT.

This sequence joins TRBV5-1 and TRBJ2-7, with TRBD2 matching over 7 bases. CDR1 is SGHRS and CDR2 is YFSETQ in the germline V gene. Losses at the gene ends were 2 bases for V and 9 bases for J; bases not matched to a gene: 11. The CDR3 is 14 residues long. The CDR3 DNA sequence: TGCGCCAGCAGCTTATCCGGGACTACCTTCGGGCAGTACTTC. Translation gives CASSLSGTTFGQYF.